This T cell receptor beta chain was identified in a study of vaccination effects on CD4 cells after COVID-19. Regarding the study as a whole: Among infection- and vaccine-induced clones, marked clonal contraction occurred late after vaccination. The study dataset contains few convalescent patients and includes no early post-infection timepoints.

Sequencing was preceded by expansion of antigen-specific CD4+ T cells with viral peptide pools in the ViraFEST assay. Subsequent to a culture period of roughly 11 days, CD4+ T cells were isolated. In the vaccine recipients, nucleocapsid antibodies were negative and there was no prior SARS-CoV-2 infection. For each well, about 1.8 million PBMC were cultured with about 9.4 IU/ml IL-2 and about 11 ug/ml peptides. Researchers swapped half the medium for IL-2 medium on both days 3 and 7. In its sample, this clone was seen once. Its specificity is unknown. The CDR3 runs to 15 residues. Germline-derived CDR1 and CDR2 are SGHNT and YENEEA. Trimming shortened V by 1 base and J by 3 bases, and 13 bases separated the two germline ends. Data came from immunoSEQ multiplex PCR; TCRdb stores just in-frame clones and leaves some out. The table shows roughly 21,000 clones, with 60% to 75% occurring only once.

The starting material was CD4+ T cells from PBMCs cultured with HCoV-NL63 spike peptides, obtained before COVID-19 vaccination. This receptor was taken from a human donor who received a COVID-19 vaccine. The V and J genes are TRBV11-3 and TRBJ2-7; no definite D call. CDR3 residues: CASSLGAGPFYEQYF. CDR3 DNA sequence: TGTGCCAGCAGCTTAGGGGCAGGTCCGTTCTACGAGCAGTACTTC.